The 29 T cell receptor beta chains in this list originate from one sample, sequenced in a study of blood T cell repertoires in COVID-19. Sequencing was performed with immunoSEQ multiplex PCR; in TCRdb, only in-frame clones are kept and a portion is missing. This sample has a few hundred thousand clones, with over 75% found just once. The sequenced sample consisted of PBMCs or T cells enriched from blood (not recorded which). These receptors all come from a man in his thirties or forties who had recovered from COVID-19.

Note on this clone: Other DNA sequences within the sample encode an identical CDR3. DNA for the CDR3: TGCGCCAGCAGCTTGGCTGGAGGGAACACCGGGGAGCTGTTTTTT. Translated: CASSLAGGNTGELFF. The chain recombines TRBV5-1 with TRBJ2-2; D might be TRBD2 (5 bases). CDR1 is SGHRS, CDR2 YFSETQ, per germline. This CDR3 has 15 amino acids. V shed 0 bases and J shed 1 base, with 7 bases lying between them.

The chain uses TRBV11-3 and TRBJ1-1; D gene uncertain. V lost 3 bases, J lost 1 base, and 15 bases lay in between. Germline CDR1 is SGHNT and CDR2 is YENEEA. The CDR3 covers 16 residues. The CDR3 DNA follows: TGTGCCAGCAGCTTTATGAAGGGAGGGAGGAACACTGAAGCTTTCTTT. Residues: CASSFMKGGRNTEAFF. Using reference TRBV11-3 and TRBJ1-1 for the parts outside the CDR3, the full variable domain is EAGVVQSPRYKIIEKKQPVAFWCNPISGHNTLYWYLQNLGQGPELLIRYENEEAVDDSQLPKDRFSAERLKGVDSTLKIQPAELGDSAVYLCASSFMKGGRNTEAFFGQGTRLTVV.

The rearrangement joins TRBV2 to TRBJ2-6; no clear D. Germline V gene data show CDR1 as SNHLY and CDR2 as FYNNEI. The V and J ends lost 4 bases and 12 bases respectively, with 13 bases between them. This CDR3 is 13 amino acids long. In DNA form, the CDR3 reads TGTGCCAGCAGTGCCCTGAGTACTTCCGTCCTGACTTTC. This translates into CASSALSTSVLTF.

This clone came up once. The chain employs TRBV5-1 and TRBJ2-5; D is possibly TRBD1 (5 bases). V lost 1 base and J lost 4, with 8 bases in between. Germline V gene lookup returns CDR1 SGHRS and CDR2 YFSETQ. CDR3 size: 13 residues. This CDR3 reads CASSLYRRETQYF. The CDR3 DNA reads TGCGCCAGCAGCTTGTACAGGCGAGAGACCCAGTACTTC.

The chain employs TRBV6-4 and TRBJ2-6, with D maybe TRBD2 (6 bases). Germline lookup yields CDR1 MRHNA and CDR2 SNTAGT. The CDR3 runs 15 residues. V was pared by 2 bases and J by 2 bases, with 7 bases between. CDR3 residues: CASSDGGTGANVLTF. CDR3 nucleotide sequence: TGTGCCAGCAGTGACGGAGGGACTGGGGCCAACGTCCTGACTTTC.

In regard to this clone: The same CDR3 is also encoded by other DNA sequences in this sample. The rearrangement joins TRBV7-6 to TRBJ2-1; TRBD2 aligns across 7 bases. There are 15 residues in the CDR3. Germline-derived CDR1 and CDR2 are SGHVS and FNYEAQ. J was trimmed by 1 base and V by 3 bases; bases with no gene match: 3. CDR3 coding DNA: TGTGCCAGCAGCTTGTCCGGGGGGTCCTACAATGAGCAGTTCTTC. It translates to CASSLSGGSYNEQFF.

The gene calls are TRBV12-3 or TRBV12-4 and TRBJ1-1; D is unclear. The CDR3 contains 13 residues. Between the trimmed V and J ends, which lost 2 bases and 0 bases, there was a span of 4 bases. The CDR3 reads CASSLLMNTEAFF. CDR3 sequence (DNA): TGTGCCAGCAGTTTACTTATGAACACTGAAGCTTTCTTT.

The chain combines TRBV7-2 with TRBJ1-2; TRBD1 agrees at 8 bases. The germline V gene encodes CDR1 SGHTA and CDR2 FQGNSA. This CDR3 is built from 15 residues. The V and J ends lost 6 bases and 4 bases, in that order; junction bases with no gene match: 10. CDR3 region: CASRPRQGTIYGYTF. In nucleotides, the CDR3 is TGTGCCAGCAGACCTAGACAGGGGACGATCTATGGCTACACCTTC.

The chain uses TRBV21-1 and TRBJ2-7; TRBD2, as called in the table, went unchecked against the DNA. TRBV21-1 is marked as a pseudogene. The CDR3 spans 19 residues. As DNA, the CDR3 is TGTGCCAGCAGCAAAGAGTGCGGACTAGAGTCGGAGGGAACCTACGAGCAGTACTTC. This translates into CASSKECGLESEGTYEQYF.

The genes are TRBV6-5 and TRBJ2-7, with 8 bases identical to TRBD2. V lost 10 bases to trimming and J lost 0 bases; unmatched junction nucleotides: 11. The germline CDR1 and CDR2 sequences are MNHEY and SVGAGI. This CDR3 contains 15 residues. In DNA form, the CDR3 reads TGTGCCACCCAGAGTGTGAGCGGGGGCTCCTACGAGCAGTACTTC. Protein product: CATQSVSGGSYEQYF.

The chain has TRBV10-3 and TRBJ1-1; a possible D gene is TRBD1 (5 bases). V lost 2 bases and J lost 4, with 14 bases in between. Germline CDR1 and CDR2: ENHRY and SYGVKD. CDR3 length equals 15 residues. The CDR3: CAISEDVGRGTEAFF. In DNA form, the CDR3 reads TGTGCCATCAGTGAGGATGTGGGGCGCGGCACTGAAGCTTTCTTT.

This clone has only one observation. V is TRBV7-9 and J is TRBJ2-1; D may be TRBD1 (5 bases). Trimming took off 1 base at V and 12 bases at J, with 13 bases between the two ends. Per germline, CDR1 SEHNR and CDR2 FQNEAQ (reference sequence). This CDR3 is 13 amino acids long. CDR3: CASSLGSAGWQFF. The CDR3 DNA reads TGTGCCAGCAGCTTAGGTTCGGCAGGGTGGCAGTTCTTC.

The chain combines TRBV27 with TRBJ2-7; tentatively, D is TRBD2 (6 bases). The V end lost 3 bases, the J end lost 4 bases, and 22 bases lay between the germline ends. CDR1 and CDR2 (germline): MNHEY, SMNVEV (reference sequence). This CDR3 comprises 17 residues. CDR3 in amino acids: CASSFSYPRGREYEQYF. The CDR3 coding sequence is TGTGCCAGCAGTTTCTCATACCCGCGGGGCAGGGAGTACGAGCAGTACTTC.

This rearrangement joins TRBV5-6 to TRBJ2-5, with D perhaps TRBD1 (6 bases). In germline, CDR1 is SGHDT, CDR2 YYEEEE. The V gene lost 4 bases and the J gene lost 6 bases, with 13 bases spanning the gap. The CDR3 runs 13 residues. DNA of the CDR3: TGTGCCAGCAGCACCAACAGGGCCCAGACCCAGTACTTC. Protein product: CASSTNRAQTQYF.

This clone was seen only once. The chain employs TRBV2 and TRBJ1-5; TRBD1 matches at 8 bases. V shed 1 base, J shed 6 bases, and the junction held 5 bases outside the gene matches. This CDR3 has 15 amino acids. The germline V gene has CDR1 SNHLY and CDR2 FYNNEI. CDR3 in DNA: TGTGCCAGCAGTGAAGACAGGGGGAAGGGTCAGCCCCAGCATTTT. This translates into CASSEDRGKGQPQHF.

Only one count was recorded for this clone. This rearrangement joins TRBV19 to TRBJ2-3, with 14 bases aligning to TRBD2. This CDR3 region has 18 residues. Germline trimming cut 5 bases from V and 1 base from J; bases unmatched to any gene: 8. CDR1 LNHDA and CDR2 SQIVND come from the germline V gene (reference sequence). This CDR3 reads CASSLRLAGGPGTDTQYF. The CDR3 region has the DNA TGTGCCAGTAGTCTCCGACTAGCGGGGGGGCCTGGCACAGATACGCAGTATTTT. The full variable domain, with the rest looked up from reference TRBV19 and TRBJ2-3, is DGGITQSPKYLFRKEGQNVTLSCEQNLNHDAMYWYRQDPGQGLRLIYYSQIVNDFQKGDIAEGYSVSREKKESFPLTVTSAQKNPTAFYLCASSLRLAGGPGTDTQYFGPGTRLTVL.

This clone turned up a few times. The chain combines TRBV2 with TRBJ2-1, with D possibly matching TRBD1 (5 bases). Germline V gene sequence: CDR1 SNHLY, CDR2 FYNNEI. CDR3 size: 14 residues. V lost 4 bases, J lost 3 bases, and 10 bases lay in between. The CDR3 spells CASSASQVYNEQFF. In DNA, the CDR3 is TGTGCCAGCAGTGCCTCACAGGTCTACAATGAGCAGTTCTTC.

The gene calls are TRBV19 and TRBJ2-3; 7 bases match TRBD2. J lost 5 bases, V lost 4 bases, and 12 bases had no gene match. Germline CDR1 is LNHDA and CDR2 is SQIVND (reference sequence). The CDR3 contains 16 residues. CDR3 loop: CASSTYGGGAGDTQYF. Written as DNA, the CDR3 is TGTGCCAGTAGTACTTACGGCGGGGGAGCTGGAGATACGCAGTATTTT.

This chain uses TRBV10-1 with TRBJ2-3; 13 positions match TRBD2. CDR1 and CDR2 from the germline V gene are WNHNN and SYGVQD (reference sequence). The CDR3 has 16 residues. Trimming took 2 bases from V and 4 from J; bases not matched to a gene: 3. The CDR3 DNA reads as TGCGCCAGCAGTGAGGGACTAGCGGGGGTCGCAGATACGCAGTATTTT. The encoded protein is CASSEGLAGVADTQYF.

This clone appeared a single time. This rearrangement joins TRBV9 to TRBJ1-1, with a possible D match to TRBD1 (5 bases). The CDR3 is made up of 18 amino acids. Germline CDR1 is SGDLS and CDR2 is YYNGEE. The germline V and J ends were trimmed by 0 bases and 1 base, with 19 bases remaining between them. CDR3 region: CASSVEPWPGRGNTEAFF. In DNA, the CDR3 is TGTGCCAGCAGCGTAGAACCTTGGCCAGGGAGGGGGAACACTGAAGCTTTCTTT.

This chain connects TRBV4-2 to TRBJ2-2; D possibly corresponds to TRBD1 (5 bases). Germline V gene lookup returns CDR1 LGHNA and CDR2 YNFKEQ. V lost 4 bases and J 1 base, leaving 10 bases between the germline ends. The length of the CDR3 is 15 residues. CDR3 sequence: CASSPTGGNTGELFF. As DNA, the CDR3 is TGTGCCAGCAGCCCTACAGGTGGGAACACCGGGGAGCTGTTTTTT.

The V gene is TRBV12-3 or TRBV12-4, the J gene TRBJ2-7; TRBD1 aligns across 7 bases. With V trimmed by 6 bases and J by 6 bases, 8 bases remained unmatched. The CDR3 sequence is 13 residues long. The CDR3 protein is CASSTGQAGEQYF. The CDR3 region has the DNA TGTGCCAGCAGCACCGGACAGGCGGGCGAGCAGTACTTC.

About this clone itself: Other DNA sequences in this specimen translate into the identical CDR3. The gene calls are TRBV12-3 or TRBV12-4 and TRBJ1-1; 7 nucleotides agree with TRBD1. The CDR3 is 13 residues long. J was trimmed by 5 bases and V by 5 bases; bases with no gene match: 5. CDR3 region: CASSRQGGTEAFF. As DNA, the CDR3 is TGTGCCAGCAGTCGACAGGGCGGGACTGAAGCTTTCTTT.

V usage is TRBV12-3 or TRBV12-4 and J usage is TRBJ1-2, with D perhaps TRBD1 (5 bases). This CDR3 has 12 amino acids. Between the trimmed V and J ends, which lost 11 bases and 4 bases, there was a span of 14 bases. CDR3 sequence reads: CAAWGGSYGYTF. CDR3 DNA sequence: TGTGCCGCATGGGGGGGAAGCTATGGCTACACCTTC.

V is TRBV2 and J is TRBJ1-1; D is ambiguous. Trimming stripped 6 bases from V and 7 bases from J, with 12 bases between. Germline CDR1 SNHLY, CDR2 FYNNEI. The CDR3 has 12 residues. This CDR3 is CASRLPGVEAFF. The CDR3 DNA sequence: TGTGCCAGCAGGCTCCCGGGTGTTGAAGCTTTCTTT. Filled out from reference TRBV2 and TRBJ1-1, the complete variable domain reads EPEVTQTPSHQVTQMGQEVILRCVPISNHLYFYWYRQILGQKVEFLVSFYNNEISEKSEIFDDQFSVERPDGSNFTLKIRSTKLEDSAMYFCASRLPGVEAFFGQGTRLTVV.

This chain connects TRBV20-1 to TRBJ2-2; the D gene is possibly TRBD1 (5 bases). V was clipped by 3 bases and J by 7 bases, with 15 bases between them. CDR1 and CDR2 (germline): DFQATT, SNEGSKA (reference sequence). The CDR3 is 14 residues long. The CDR3 coding sequence is TGCAGTGCTAGTAAAAGGGGCGGCGGCGGGGAGCTGTTTTTT. It codes for CSASKRGGGGELFF.

This chain links TRBV5-5 with TRBJ1-2; 7 bases are a match to TRBD1. Trimming took 4 bases from V and 2 from J; bases not matched to a gene: 17. This CDR3 has 18 residues. Germline V gives CDR1 SGHKS, CDR2 YYEKEE (reference sequence). DNA of the CDR3: TGTGCCAGCAGCCGCGAAGGAACAGGGGTCGGTCGAAACTATGGCTACACCTTC. Translating gives CASSREGTGVGRNYGYTF.

V usage is TRBV9 and J usage is TRBJ1-6; TRBD1 aligns across 8 bases. The junction had 8 bases not matched to a gene; V was cut back by 4 bases and J by 5 bases. The CDR3 covers 16 residues. Germline CDR1 is SGDLS and CDR2 is YYNGEE. CDR3 loop: CASSPHQGADNSPLHF. The CDR3 bases are TGTGCCAGCAGCCCTCACCAGGGGGCCGATAATTCACCCCTCCACTTT.

The chain employs TRBV10-1 and TRBJ2-1; 7 positions match TRBD2. CDR3 size: 16 residues. The ends lost 5 bases at V and 8 bases at J; junction bases unmatched: 15. The germline CDR1 and CDR2 sequences are WNHNN and SYGVQD (reference sequence). CDR3 sequence reads: CASSPWLAEGKYEQFF. Written as DNA, the CDR3 is TGCGCCAGCAGTCCTTGGCTAGCGGAGGGGAAGTATGAGCAGTTCTTC.